These 8 T cell receptor beta chains share one sample of origin, sequenced in a study of blood T cells in healthy people across ages. A sample-barcoded 5' primer and a J-beta primer mix were used in a second PCR of roughly 6 to 11 cycles. TCRdb re-analysed the 5' RACE reads in MiXCR, keeping a single row per CDR3 protein. The sample yields roughly 680,000 distinct CDR3 sequences, roughly 21% seen once. The sequenced material came from blood. The receptors originated from an older man in good health.

The V gene is TRBV6-1, the J gene TRBJ2-5; 7 bases match TRBD1. Per germline, CDR1 MNHNS and CDR2 SASEGT. J lost 5 bases, V lost 0 bases, and 6 bases had no gene match. CDR3 length: 15 amino acids. The CDR3 DNA follows: TGTGCCAGCAGTGAAGCTTTAGGGGGCGCGGAGACCCAGTACTTC. It is translated as CASSEALGGAETQYF.

This clonotype showed up many times. The V call is TRBV29-1, the J call TRBJ2-1, with TRBD2 matching 11 bases. This CDR3 region has 14 residues. V shed 4 bases, J shed 6 bases, and the junction held 5 bases outside the gene matches. CDR1 and CDR2 (germline): SQVTM, ANQGSEA. CDR3 sequence (DNA): TGCAGCGTTGCCGGGACTAGCGGAGTCAATGAGCAGTTCTTC. Protein: CSVAGTSGVNEQFF.

Comment on this clonotype: A much larger clone differs from this one at a single base, so this may be a read error. The CDR3 end shows no conserved phenylalanine or tryptophan, and so a read error is likely. The rearrangement uses TRBV20-1 and TRBJ1-1; TRBD1 is a possible D gene (6 bases). Per germline, CDR1 DFQATT and CDR2 SNEGSKA (reference sequence). V gave up 4 bases and J gave up 11 bases, with 11 bases separating them. The CDR3 runs to 10 residues. CDR3 protein: CSATQGWAFS. The CDR3 DNA sequence: TGCAGTGCTACCCAGGGGTGGGCTTTCTCT.

This sequence joins TRBV20-1 and TRBJ1-1, with unresolved D. This CDR3 is built from 15 residues. The ends were cut back, 5 bases at V and 2 bases at J, with 18 bases in the middle. The germline V gene encodes CDR1 DFQATT and CDR2 SNEGSKA (reference sequence). CDR3 region: CSALVGQPSNTEAFF. Here the CDR3 DNA reads TGCAGTGCTCTAGTGGGCCAACCGTCCAACACTGAAGCTTTCTTT.

As to this clonotype: The conserved phenylalanine or tryptophan is not found at the CDR3 terminus, so this likely reflects a read error. The chain joins TRBV19 to TRBJ2-5; 11 positions agree with TRBD2. TRBJ2-1 explains the end of the DNA better; the J call may be wrong. There are 15 residues in the CDR3. Germline CDR1 and CDR2: LNHDA and SQIVND (reference sequence). The CDR3 bases are TGTGCCAGTAGTATCTTAGCGGGAGGGCCATCTGAGCAGTTCCTC. This encodes CASSILAGGPSEQFL.

The gene calls are TRBV6-2 or TRBV6-3 and TRBJ2-2; 10 bases match TRBD2. The ends lost 6 bases at V and 5 bases at J; junction bases unmatched: 6. The germline CDR1 and CDR2 sequences are MNHEY and SVGEGT. The CDR3 runs to 15 residues. Written as DNA, the CDR3 is TGTGCCAGCAGCCTCTCAGCGGGAGGGACCGGGGAGCTGTTTTTT. It yields the protein CASSLSAGGTGELFF.

The V call is TRBV6-2 or TRBV6-3, the J call TRBJ2-1; perhaps TRBD2 as D (5 bases). Matching the DNA end better, TRBJ2-7 makes the J call doubtful. CDR3 length: 13 amino acids. CDR1 MNHEY and CDR2 SVGEGT come from the germline V gene. DNA of the CDR3: TGTGCCAGCAGTGTTCTAGCTCTACGCGAGCAGTACTTC. This translates into CASSVLALREQYF.

The chain links TRBV6-2 or TRBV6-3 to TRBJ1-5, with D maybe TRBD1 (5 bases). Germline V gene lookup returns CDR1 MNHEY and CDR2 SVGEGT. V dropped 2 bases and J dropped 7 bases, with 12 bases sitting between them. CDR3 length: 14 residues. CDR3 residues: CASSYGGFAQPQHF. The DNA for the CDR3 is TGTGCCAGCAGTTACGGGGGATTCGCGCAGCCCCAGCATTTT.